The 11 T cell receptor beta chains presented below share a single source sample, sequenced in a study of blood T cell repertoires in COVID-19 (dated by TCRdb to about 2020). The library was built by means of the immunoSEQ multiplex PCR assay. TCRdb holds this immuneACCESS table with in-frame rearrangements only. Some clones are missing; in checked studies, unresolved V genes explain under half, and the rest has no known cause. The table for this sample lists 150,000 to 200,000 clones; around 86% of them were counted only once. Clones ranked in the top ten supply around 8.6% of the sample. The sequenced sample consisted of peripheral blood. The receptor set was obtained from a man aged 45-65 years with active or convalescent COVID-19.

The CDR3: CASSFLEGNEQFF. The CDR3 DNA reads TGTGCCAGCAGTTTCCTGGAGGGTAATGAGCAGTTCTTC. The chain combines TRBV6-2 or TRBV6-3 with TRBJ2-1; maybe TRBD2 (6 bases). V lost 4 bases, J lost 7 bases, and 11 bases lay in between. Germline CDR1 MNHEY, CDR2 SVGEGT. This CDR3 comprises 13 residues.

V usage is TRBV30 and J usage is TRBJ1-3; 7 positions match TRBD1. This CDR3 has 14 amino acids. CDR1 is GTSNPN and CDR2 is SVGIG in the germline V gene (reference sequence). The J segment lost 0 bases and the V segment lost 3 bases, leaving 2 bases of the junction unmatched. The CDR3 bases are TGTGCCTGGAGGTCAGGGGGCTCTGGAAACACCATATATTTT. Protein product: CAWRSGGSGNTIYF.

J is TRBJ2-1 and V is TRBV5-4; 7 positions match TRBD1. Germline values: CDR1 SGHNT, CDR2 YYREEE (reference sequence). This CDR3 contains 13 residues. J lost 9 bases, V lost 5 bases, and 8 bases had no gene match. CDR3 sequence reads: CASSLTGSFEQFF. The DNA of the CDR3 is TGTGCCAGCAGTCTGACAGGGTCTTTTGAGCAGTTCTTC.

This chain uses TRBV7-2 with TRBJ2-3, with 11 bases identical to TRBD2. The CDR3 loop spans 15 amino acids. The ends lost 1 base at V and 5 bases at J; junction bases unmatched: 2. Germline V gene lookup returns CDR1 SGHTA and CDR2 FQGNSA. The CDR3 region has the DNA TGTGCCAGCAGCTTAGTAGCGGGAGGGATAGATACGCAGTATTTT. Its protein is CASSLVAGGIDTQYF.

The chain combines TRBV7-2 with TRBJ2-5; 9 bases line up with TRBD1. This CDR3 comprises 14 residues. After removal of 5 bases from V and 1 base from J, the junction contained 2 bases not matched to a gene. Germline V gene data show CDR1 as SGHTA and CDR2 as FQGNSA. Written as DNA, the CDR3 is TGTGCCAGCAGCCTGGGACAGGGCCAAGAGACCCAGTACTTC. It specifies CASSLGQGQETQYF.

The J gene is TRBJ2-1, the V gene TRBV10-2; the D gene is possibly TRBD2 (5 bases). CDR1 and CDR2 (germline): WSHSY, SAAADI. V lost 6 bases, J lost 4 bases, and 13 bases lay in between. This CDR3 region has 14 residues. The DNA for the CDR3 is TGCGCCAGCAGCCTAACTAGGACTTACAATGAGCAGTTCTTC. Amino acids: CASSLTRTYNEQFF.

The rearrangement joins TRBV18 to TRBJ1-6; maybe TRBD1 (5 bases). Germline lookup yields CDR1 KGHSH and CDR2 LQKENI. This CDR3 has 13 residues. Trimming pared 4 bases from V and 7 bases from J, leaving 8 bases between. This CDR3 reads CASSLGQNSPLHF. The CDR3, as DNA: TGTGCCAGCTCACTAGGACAAAATTCACCCCTCCACTTT.

The chain carries TRBV14 and TRBJ2-7; the D gene is possibly TRBD2 (6 bases). The length of the CDR3 is 15 residues. The V end lost 4 bases, the J end lost 3 bases, and 16 bases lay between the germline ends. Germline-derived CDR1 and CDR2 are SGHDN and FVKESK. The CDR3 protein is CASSRRPVGGYEQYF. The CDR3 region has the DNA TGTGCCAGCAGCCGCCGACCCGTGGGGGGCTACGAGCAGTACTTC.

The CDR3 coding sequence is TGTGCCACCAGTGAGTCCGGGGTTAACATTCAGTACTTC. Translation gives CATSESGVNIQYF. This chain links TRBV24-1 with TRBJ2-4, with D maybe TRBD2 (5 bases). The V gene lost 4 bases and the J gene lost 7 bases, with 10 bases spanning the gap. Germline values: CDR1 KGHDR, CDR2 SFDVKD. The CDR3 spans 13 residues.

The genes are TRBV5-1 and TRBJ2-1; the match to TRBD2 covers 11 bases. Per the germline V gene, CDR1 is SGHRS and CDR2 is YFSETQ. The CDR3 runs 15 residues. V lost 6 bases to trimming and J lost 8 bases; unmatched junction nucleotides: 10. The CDR3 loop is CASTETSGKWDEQFF. Written as DNA, the CDR3 is TGCGCCAGCACGGAGACTAGCGGGAAGTGGGATGAGCAGTTCTTC.

This sequence joins TRBV5-4 and TRBJ2-7, with TRBD2 identical over 7 bases. Germline V CDR1 and CDR2: SGHNT, YYREEE (reference sequence). Germline trimming cut 4 bases from V and 3 bases from J; bases unmatched to any gene: 13. CDR3 length: 16 amino acids. The CDR3 region is CASSPGGGPGYYEQYF. The CDR3 coding sequence is TGTGCCAGCAGCCCCGGCGGGGGTCCAGGTTACTACGAGCAGTACTTC.